One and the same sample provided the 25 T cell receptor beta chains below, sequenced in a study. Treg sorting used a CD4+CD25+CD127-/low gate. MiXCR was run by TCRdb on the 5' RACE reads, yielding one entry per CDR3 protein. The table includes fewer than 75,000 distinct CDR3 sequences, 26% detected once. The specimen was tumor-infiltrating Tregs sorted from the breast tumor. All receptors derive from a female donor with breast cancer.

By share, this clonotype ranks as medium-sized. This chain connects TRBV28 to TRBJ2-1; D ambiguous. Trimming stripped 6 bases from V and 2 bases from J, with 5 bases between. The CDR3 has 12 residues. Germline CDR1 and CDR2: MDHEN and SYDVKM. CDR3 loop: CASSPPYNEQFF. The CDR3 DNA sequence: TGTGCCAGCAGCCCTCCCTACAATGAGCAGTTCTTC.

The V and J genes are TRBV7-2 and TRBJ2-3; no firm D call. V was cut by 2 bases and J by 2 bases, with 8 bases left in between. CDR1 SGHTA and CDR2 FQGNSA come from the germline V gene. CDR3 length: 14 amino acids. The CDR3 DNA sequence: TGTACCAGCAGCTTAAGGCCAACCACAGATACGCAGTATTTT. This translates into CTSSLRPTTDTQYF.

This clonotype was observed a few times. The chain links TRBV6-5 to TRBJ2-1; D unclear. V shed 4 bases and J shed 4 bases, with 11 bases lying between them. CDR3 length equals 14 residues. CDR1 is MNHEY and CDR2 is SVGAGI in the germline V gene. The CDR3 region has the DNA TGTGCCAGCAGTTCAATTGGCGGTTACAATGAGCAGTTCTTC. Protein product: CASSSIGGYNEQFF.

The DNA of the CDR3 is TGTACCAGCAGCACCAGGGGGCGCCTCACTGAAGCTTTCTTT. Translation: CTSSTRGRLTEAFF. The chain has TRBV7-2 and TRBJ1-1; 8 bases map to TRBD1. The CDR3 sequence is 14 residues long. Losses at the gene ends were 5 bases for V and 4 bases for J; bases not matched to a gene: 6. Germline loops: CDR1 SGHTA, CDR2 FQGNSA.

This clonotype came up a few times. This chain connects TRBV10-3 to TRBJ1-2, with D possibly TRBD1 on 6 matching bases. V was pared by 4 bases and J by 2 bases, with 8 bases between. This CDR3 is built from 13 residues. The germline V gene encodes CDR1 ENHRY and CDR2 SYGVKD. The CDR3 spells CAISATGNYGYTF. In DNA form, the CDR3 reads TGTGCCATCAGTGCTACAGGGAACTATGGCTACACCTTC.

The chain links TRBV13 to TRBJ2-3, with D possibly matching TRBD2 (7 bases). The length of the CDR3 is 15 residues. Germline V gene sequence: CDR1 PRHDT, CDR2 FYEKMQ (reference sequence). Trimming cost V 6 bases and J 2 bases, with 15 bases left between them. DNA for the CDR3: TGTGCCAGCAGGCTGTGGGGGGGGGCCACAGATACGCAGTATTTT. Translation gives CASRLWGGATDTQYF.

This clonotype appeared a few times. It may be a read error: a sequence one base away is much more abundant. J is TRBJ2-7 and V is TRBV20-1; no firm D call. The CDR3 spans 12 residues. Germline CDR1 reads DFQATT; CDR2 reads SNEGSKA (reference sequence). With 5 bases removed from V and 4 bases from J, the gap between germline ends came to 12 bases. CDR3 nucleotides: TGCAGTGCTCCCACTGGCGGATACGAGCAGTACTTC. Translated, it gives CSAPTGGYEQYF.

The chain recombines TRBV9 with TRBJ2-2, with a possible D match to TRBD1 (6 bases). CDR3 size: 16 residues. Trimming removed 8 bases at V and 6 bases at J, with 23 bases between. Per the germline V gene, CDR1 is SGDLS and CDR2 is YYNGEE. The CDR3 DNA follows: TGTGCCAGGAGTTCCCGTGGGGGCAGGGCGTCCGGGGAGCTGTTTTTT. Translating it yields CARSSRGGRASGELFF.

This clonotype came up a few times. The V gene is TRBV20-1, the J gene TRBJ2-2; TRBD2 matches at 8 bases. Germline CDR1 DFQATT, CDR2 SNEGSKA (reference sequence). Germline trimming cut 0 bases from V and 1 base from J; bases unmatched to any gene: 10. The CDR3 runs 18 residues. In DNA, the CDR3 is TGCAGTGCTAGAGATAGGAAGATAGCGGGGAGGAACACCGGGGAGCTGTTTTTT. As protein: CSARDRKIAGRNTGELFF.

This clonotype has a handful of counts. The chain is built from TRBV28 and TRBJ2-3, with TRBD2 matching 10 bases. V lost 7 bases and J lost 15; bases outside the gene matches: 22. The CDR3 totals 16 residues. Germline V CDR1 and CDR2: MDHEN, SYDVKM. CDR3 coding DNA: TGTGCCAGCAACGTCGCCGGACTAGCGGACACAGATACGCGCTATTTT. As protein: CASNVAGLADTDTRYF.

Many counts were recorded for this clonotype. This chain uses TRBV7-3 with TRBJ2-1; no definite D call. The CDR3 runs 11 residues. Germline CDR1 reads SGHTA; CDR2 reads FQGTGA. V shed 5 bases and J shed 9 bases, with 8 bases lying between them. Here the CDR3 reads CASSDGGEQFF. In DNA, the CDR3 is TGTGCCAGCAGCGATGGCGGTGAGCAGTTCTTC.

This clonotype was counted at least ten times. The genes are TRBV5-1 and TRBJ2-7; D may be TRBD2 (6 bases). V was shortened by 0 bases and J by 3 bases, with 16 bases between the two germline ends. The CDR3 has 16 amino acids. From germline, CDR1 is SGHRS and CDR2 YFSETQ. The CDR3 region is CASSLGRASGSYEQYF. In nucleotides, the CDR3 is TGCGCCAGCAGCTTGGGAAGGGCCTCCGGGAGCTACGAGCAGTACTTC. Complete variable domain (other parts from reference TRBV5-1 and TRBJ2-7): KAGVTQTPRYLIKTRGQQVTLSCSPISGHRSVSWYQQTPGQGLQFLFEYFSETQRNKGNFPGRFSGRQFSNSRSEMNVSTLELGDSALYLCASSLGRASGSYEQYFGPGTRLTVT.

Only a few counts were recorded for this clonotype. The V call is TRBV7-9, the J call TRBJ2-7; D gene uncertain. Germline lookup yields CDR1 SEHNR and CDR2 FQNEAQ (reference sequence). The CDR3 consists of 12 residues. V was cut by 5 bases and J by 3 bases, with 8 bases left in between. CDR3 coding DNA: TGTGCCAGCAGCCGAGACATCTACGAGCAGTACTTC. This codes for CASSRDIYEQYF.

This clonotype turned up a few times. The V call is TRBV3-1, the J call TRBJ1-2; TRBD1 agrees at 8 bases. CDR1 is LGHDT and CDR2 is YNNKEL in the germline V gene (reference sequence). J lost 4 bases, V lost 2 bases, and 6 bases had no gene match. This CDR3 is built from 15 residues. CDR3 sequence reads: CASSQLRTGSYGYTF. CDR3 bases: TGTGCCAGCAGCCAACTACGGACAGGGAGCTATGGCTACACCTTC.

Notes on this clonotype: A read error may be the cause here, since a much bigger clone is one base away. The chain employs TRBV5-1 and TRBJ2-5; 11 positions match TRBD2. CDR3 length: 15 amino acids. Germline V gives CDR1 SGHRS, CDR2 YFSETQ. The CDR3 sequence is CASSWQGTSGETQCF. CDR3 bases: TGCGCCAGCAGTTGGCAAGGGACTAGCGGTGAGACCCAGTGCTTC.

Turning to this clonotype: Just one base apart from a much larger clone, this may be a read error. This chain uses TRBV5-1 with TRBJ1-5; 8 nucleotides agree with TRBD1. The length of the CDR3 is 13 residues. Germline-derived CDR1 and CDR2 are SGHRS and YFSETQ. This CDR3 reads CASRQGRDQPQRF. CDR3 nucleotides: TGCGCCAGCCGACAGGGGCGAGATCAGCCCCAGCGTTTT.

The genes are TRBV20-1 and TRBJ2-4; D not certain. The V gene's germline CDR1 is DFQATT and CDR2 SNEGSKA (reference sequence). The length of the CDR3 is 21 residues. Deletions cut 6 bases from V and 0 bases from J, with 33 bases between. CDR3 protein: CSASAPHGRPRTGVAKNIQYF. Here the CDR3 DNA reads TGCAGTGCGTCTGCACCCCATGGGCGGCCACGGACGGGTGTAGCCAAAAACATTCAGTACTTC.

This clonotype was detected many times. J is TRBJ1-5 and V is TRBV28; 8 bases agree with TRBD1. Germline V gene data show CDR1 as MDHEN and CDR2 as SYDVKM. The CDR3 is 17 residues long. Trimming cost V 6 bases and J 6 bases; bases outside gene matches: 16. CDR3 DNA sequence: TGTGCCAGCAGGCCACGACGATGGCAGGGGGCGCGTCAGCCCCAGCATTTT. This encodes CASRPRRWQGARQPQHF.

This clonotype was recorded a few times. The chain recombines TRBV7-9 with TRBJ2-5, with D uncertain. The V end was cut by 4 bases, the J end by 5 bases, with 11 bases between. Germline V gene lookup returns CDR1 SEHNR and CDR2 FQNEAQ (reference sequence). This CDR3 is 13 amino acids long. CDR3 loop: CASSSSRRETQYF. In DNA, the CDR3 is TGTGCCAGCAGCTCGTCCCGGCGGGAGACCCAGTACTTC.

Concerning this clonotype itself: A much larger clone differs from this one at a single base, so this may be a read error. The gene calls are TRBV5-1 and TRBJ2-7; 7 bases agree with TRBD1. Per the germline V gene, CDR1 is SGHRS and CDR2 is YFSETQ. CDR3 length equals 13 residues. CDR3 residues: CDSSTEQGYEQYF. CDR3 DNA: TGCGACAGCAGCACGGAACAGGGGTACGAGCAGTACTTC.

This clonotype was found a few times. The V call is TRBV5-5, the J call TRBJ1-1; D might be TRBD1 (5 bases). Looked up from germline, CDR1 is SGHKS and CDR2 is YYEKEE (reference sequence). CDR3 length: 14 residues. Deletions cut 4 bases from V and 1 base from J, with 11 bases between. Here the CDR3 reads CASSKGHRNTEAFF. The DNA of the CDR3 is TGTGCCAGCAGCAAAGGACATAGGAACACTGAAGCTTTCTTT.

This clonotype was seen repeatedly, ten times or more. This chain connects TRBV5-1 to TRBJ2-1; 7 bases map to TRBD2. Trimming took 4 bases from V and 3 from J; bases not matched to a gene: 16. This CDR3 has 18 residues. Germline CDR1 and CDR2: SGHRS and YFSETQ. The CDR3 loop is CASSTPNLAEKDYNEQFF. For the CDR3, the DNA is TGCGCCAGCAGCACCCCAAACCTAGCGGAGAAAGACTACAATGAGCAGTTCTTC.

This clonotype showed up many times. This chain connects TRBV20-1 to TRBJ2-3; 10 bases align to TRBD2. The CDR3 totals 13 residues. V lost 5 bases, J lost 5 bases, and 4 bases stayed unmatched. Germline lookup yields CDR1 DFQATT and CDR2 SNEGSKA (reference sequence). DNA for the CDR3: TGCAGTGCTGCTAGCGGGAGAATAGATACGCAGTATTTT. Translation gives CSAASGRIDTQYF.

This clonotype was found many times. The chain couples TRBV4-1 to TRBJ2-7, with D tentatively TRBD1 (5 bases). The germline CDR1 and CDR2 sequences are MGHRA and YSYEKL. Trimming shortened V by 3 bases and J by 3 bases, and 15 bases separated the two germline ends. There are 15 residues in the CDR3. The DNA of the CDR3 is TGCGCCAGCAGCCATCAGGCAGGGATGGTCTACGAGCAGTACTTC. Translation: CASSHQAGMVYEQYF.

The genes are TRBV4-2 and TRBJ2-3; D could derive from TRBD1 or TRBD2 (5 bases each). The V end lost 7 bases, the J end lost 4 bases, and 12 bases lay between the germline ends. This CDR3 is built from 13 residues. The V gene's germline CDR1 is LGHNA and CDR2 YNFKEQ. CDR3 residues: CASTGGSADTQYF. In nucleotides, the CDR3 is TGTGCCAGCACTGGGGGATCGGCAGATACGCAGTATTTT.